One sample yielded the 12 T cell receptor beta chains listed below, sequenced in a study of T cell responses to AZD1222 COVID-19 vaccine. Assay used: immunoSEQ multiplex PCR; TCRdb lists only in-frame clones, some missing. The sample consists of about 130,000 clones, over 80% of them appearing once. The sample consisted of peripheral blood, taken on day 0 of AZD1222 vaccination. The origin of the receptors is an adult in good health.

This clone was seen a single time. The gene calls are TRBV3-1 (or the pseudogene TRBV3-2) and TRBJ2-1, with D maybe TRBD2 (6 bases). This CDR3 region has 16 residues. Germline V gene data show CDR1 as LGHDT and CDR2 as YNNKEL (reference sequence). V was clipped by 5 bases and J by 0 bases, with 14 bases between them. The CDR3 DNA is TGTGCCAGCAGCTCCCCCTTAGCGGACTCCTACAATGAGCAGTTCTTC. The encoded protein is CASSSPLADSYNEQFF.

This chain uses TRBV4-2 with TRBJ2-2; 16 nucleotides align to TRBD2. CDR1 and CDR2 (germline): LGHNA, YNFKEQ. The ends lost 3 bases at V and 0 bases at J; junction bases unmatched: 7. The CDR3 loop spans 20 amino acids. The DNA for the CDR3 is TGTGCCAGCAGCCAGATCCCGGGACTAGCGGGGGGGGCGAACACCGGGGAGCTGTTTTTT. This translates into CASSQIPGLAGGANTGELFF.

The rearrangement uses TRBV6-5 and TRBJ2-5; D is undetermined. The germline gives CDR1 MNHEY, CDR2 SVGAGI. V was clipped by 6 bases and J by 5 bases, with 13 bases between them. This CDR3 comprises 13 residues. The CDR3 sequence: CASSDSFGETQYF. The CDR3 DNA reads TGTGCCAGCAGCGATAGCTTTGGCGAGACCCAGTACTTC.

The chain is built from TRBV4-2 and TRBJ1-3; no clear D. CDR1 and CDR2 from the germline V gene are LGHNA and YNFKEQ. V dropped 2 bases and J dropped 0 bases, with 8 bases sitting between them. The CDR3 contains 15 residues. The CDR3 is CASSQRTDSGNTIYF. In DNA form, the CDR3 reads TGTGCCAGCAGCCAACGGACGGACTCTGGAAACACCATATATTTT.

The genes are TRBV3-1 (or the pseudogene TRBV3-2) and TRBJ1-1; 8 bases map to TRBD1. The CDR3 has 15 amino acids. Germline trimming cut 2 bases from V and 4 bases from J; bases unmatched to any gene: 6. The germline gives CDR1 LGHDT, CDR2 YNNKEL (reference sequence). CDR3 region: CASSQPTDRGTEAFF. CDR3 nucleotides: TGTGCCAGCAGCCAACCCACTGACAGGGGCACTGAAGCTTTCTTT.

This sequence joins TRBV29-1 and TRBJ1-1, with D perhaps TRBD1 (6 bases). From germline, CDR1 is SQVTM and CDR2 ANQGSEA. V lost 1 base and J lost 0, with 6 bases in between. The CDR3 sequence is 13 residues long. CDR3 nucleotides: TGCAGCGTTGAAGGGACAGTGAACACTGAAGCTTTCTTT. This codes for CSVEGTVNTEAFF.

This chain links TRBV28 with TRBJ1-1, with 7 positions matching TRBD1. The CDR3 is 17 residues long. Germline CDR1 and CDR2: MDHEN and SYDVKM. The ends lost 3 bases at V and 8 bases at J; junction bases unmatched: 18. The CDR3 spells CASSFPWGDRVGVEAFF. The CDR3 bases are TGTGCCAGCAGTTTTCCGTGGGGAGACAGGGTCGGGGTAGAAGCTTTCTTT.

The gene calls are TRBV6-1 and TRBJ2-6; D ambiguous. Trimming left V 1 base short and J 4 bases short, with 11 bases between. The CDR3 has 16 residues. Germline CDR1 MNHNS, CDR2 SASEGT. The CDR3 DNA follows: TGTGCCAGCAGTGAAGGGCATGGGTCCGGGGCCAACGTCCTGACTTTC. Its protein product is CASSEGHGSGANVLTF.

V usage is TRBV5-6 and J usage is TRBJ1-1; TRBD1 matches at 7 bases. This CDR3 comprises 17 residues. Trimming took 1 base from V and 3 from J; bases not matched to a gene: 12. Germline V gene sequence: CDR1 SGHDT, CDR2 YYEEEE. This chain's CDR3 is CASSLIWDSPSDTEAFF. The DNA of the CDR3 is TGTGCCAGCAGCTTGATTTGGGACAGCCCTTCTGACACTGAAGCTTTCTTT.

V usage is TRBV24-1 and J usage is TRBJ2-3; D perhaps matches TRBD2 (6 bases). CDR1 and CDR2 from the germline V gene are KGHDR and SFDVKD. Between the trimmed V and J ends, which lost 3 bases and 7 bases, there was a span of 13 bases. CDR3 size: 14 residues. DNA of the CDR3: TGTGCCACCAGTGATACCTCGACTAGTAATACGCAGTATTTT. The encoded protein is CATSDTSTSNTQYF.

This chain links TRBV5-5 with TRBJ1-1; D is ambiguous. CDR1 and CDR2 (germline): SGHKS, YYEKEE (reference sequence). The CDR3 runs 14 residues. V dropped 0 bases and J dropped 1 base, with 7 bases sitting between them. DNA of the CDR3: TGTGCCAGCAGCTTGGCCCCAGAGAACACTGAAGCTTTCTTT. Its protein is CASSLAPENTEAFF.

The J gene is TRBJ1-6, the V gene TRBV25-1; D unclear. The germline CDR1 and CDR2 sequences are MGHDK and SYGVNS. This CDR3 is built from 16 residues. V shed 5 bases and J shed 0 bases, with 11 bases lying between them. CDR3 region: CASSYPGSSYNSPLHF. CDR3 DNA: TGTGCCAGCAGTTATCCGGGGAGCTCCTATAATTCACCCCTCCACTTT.